Listed here are 20 T cell receptor beta chains from one sample, sequenced in a study of vaccination effects on CD4 cells after COVID-19. Their cognate antigens are unknown. Antigen-specific CD4+ T cell clonotypes were called by their expansion after viral peptide-pool culture in ViraFEST. When around nine days of culture had elapsed, CD4+ T cells were isolated. Negative nucleocapsid antibody tests before and after vaccination confirmed no previous SARS-CoV-2 infection. Method: immunoSEQ multiplex PCR; TCRdb's copy keeps in-frame clones and lacks some. The repertoire holds about 41,000 clones, with 77% as singletons. The sequencing used CD4+ T cells from PBMCs cultured with HCoV-NL63 spike peptides, collected before COVID-19 vaccination. These receptors all stem from a human donor who received a COVID-19 vaccine.

This chain links TRBV12-5 with TRBJ1-5; 9 positions match TRBD1. The CDR3 is made up of 15 amino acids. Germline lookup yields CDR1 LGHNT and CDR2 FRNRAP. The V gene end was trimmed by 6 bases and the J gene end by 5 bases; junction bases not matched to a gene: 8. CDR3 DNA sequence: TGTGCTAGTGGGTCATCCGGGACAGGGTATCAGCCCCAGCATTTT. This sequence encodes CASGSSGTGYQPQHF.

The CDR3 is CASKGEGLPQPQHF. Here the CDR3 DNA reads TGTGCCAGTAAGGGCGAGGGTCTCCCCCAGCCCCAGCATTTT. The V gene is TRBV19, the J gene TRBJ1-5; no reliable D call. V was shortened by 7 bases and J by 7 bases, with 17 bases between the two germline ends. CDR3 length: 14 residues. Germline V gene data show CDR1 as LNHDA and CDR2 as SQIVND (reference sequence).

The chain recombines TRBV11-3 with TRBJ2-5; D gene unclear. The CDR3 is 15 residues long. Trimming stripped 4 bases from V and 5 bases from J, with 17 bases between. Germline CDR1 and CDR2: SGHNT and YENEEA. The CDR3 protein is CASSYGKVARETQYF. The CDR3 bases are TGTGCCAGCAGCTACGGTAAAGTGGCGCGGGAGACCCAGTACTTC.

The CDR3 nucleotides read TGTGCCAGCTCGCCGACAGGGGGCGCGACAGATACGCAGTATTTT. Translated: CASSPTGGATDTQYF. The chain employs TRBV18 and TRBJ2-3, with TRBD1 identical over 10 bases. The CDR3 runs to 15 residues. The V gene's germline CDR1 is KGHSH and CDR2 LQKENI. The V segment lost 6 bases and the J segment 3 bases; nucleotides outside the gene matches: 6.

V and J are TRBV19 and TRBJ1-2; D is uncertain. Trimming left V 5 bases short and J 6 bases short, with 7 bases between. Germline CDR1 and CDR2: LNHDA and SQIVND (reference sequence). This CDR3 contains 11 residues. As DNA, the CDR3 is TGTGCCAGTAGTGTAGGGAATGGCTACACCTTC. This encodes CASSVGNGYTF. The full variable domain, its missing parts supplied by reference TRBV19 and TRBJ1-2, is DGGITQSPKYLFRKEGQNVTLSCEQNLNHDAMYWYRQDPGQGLRLIYYSQIVNDFQKGDIAEGYSVSREKKESFPLTVTSAQKNPTAFYLCASSVGNGYTFGSGTRLTVV.

The chain uses TRBV15 and TRBJ2-5; D call uncertain. The germline V gene has CDR1 LNHNV and CDR2 YYDKDF (reference sequence). This CDR3 region has 14 residues. V gave up 2 bases and J gave up 5 bases, with 12 bases separating them. In nucleotides, the CDR3 is TGTGCCACCAGCAGAAGCCCCTCAAGGGAGACCCAGTACTTC. It is translated as CATSRSPSRETQYF.

The chain employs TRBV24-1 and TRBJ2-5, with 7 bases that match TRBD1. CDR3 length: 15 residues. Looked up from germline, CDR1 is KGHDR and CDR2 is SFDVKD. The V segment lost 5 bases and the J segment 5 bases; nucleotides outside the gene matches: 10. CDR3 in amino acids: CATSVSTGPRETQYF. Here the CDR3 DNA reads TGTGCCACCAGTGTTTCGACAGGGCCGAGGGAGACCCAGTACTTC.

CDR3 amino acids: CASSRAATGLVGNGYTF. The CDR3, as DNA: TGTGCCAGCAGCCGAGCTGCGACAGGGCTCGTTGGGAATGGCTACACCTTC. The chain carries TRBV13 and TRBJ1-2, with 7 bases identical to TRBD1. Per the germline V gene, CDR1 is PRHDT and CDR2 is FYEKMQ (reference sequence). The CDR3 extends over 17 amino acids. V shed 5 bases, J shed 6 bases, and the junction held 18 bases outside the gene matches.

This clone was observed a single time. The genes are TRBV30 and TRBJ2-5; tentatively, D is TRBD2 (6 bases). The CDR3 consists of 16 residues. CDR1 and CDR2 from the germline V gene are GTSNPN and SVGIG (reference sequence). V lost 0 bases to trimming and J lost 5 bases, with 19 bases between them. In nucleotides, the CDR3 is TGTGCCTGGAGTGTAGGGTTTCTGGAGGGGAGGGAGACCCAGTACTTC. Its protein product is CAWSVGFLEGRETQYF. Filled out from reference TRBV30 and TRBJ2-5, the complete variable domain reads SQTIHQWPATLVQPVGSPLSLECTVEGTSNPNLYWYRQAAGRGLQLLFYSVGIGQISSEVPQNLSASRPQDRQFILSSKKLLLSDSGFYLCAWSVGFLEGRETQYFGPGTRLLVL.

This clone has only one observation. The chain links TRBV11-1 to TRBJ1-2; D is undetermined. The germline V and J ends were trimmed by 5 bases and 0 bases, with 7 bases remaining between them. The germline V gene encodes CDR1 SGHAT and CDR2 FQDESV (reference sequence). CDR3 size: 13 residues. The CDR3 region is CASSQDANYGYTF. For the CDR3, the DNA is TGTGCCAGCAGCCAGGACGCTAACTATGGCTACACCTTC.

J is TRBJ2-5 and V is TRBV5-1, with D perhaps matching TRBD2 (6 bases). There are 14 residues in the CDR3. Germline loops: CDR1 SGHRS, CDR2 YFSETQ. Trimming took 4 bases from V and 5 from J, leaving 15 bases between them. The CDR3 region has the DNA TGCGCCAGCAGCCTGGGGACTGAGGGGGAGACCCAGTACTTC. Translating it yields CASSLGTEGETQYF. Full variable domain (missing parts from reference TRBV5-1 and TRBJ2-5): KAGVTQTPRYLIKTRGQQVTLSCSPISGHRSVSWYQQTPGQGLQFLFEYFSETQRNKGNFPGRFSGRQFSNSRSEMNVSTLELGDSALYLCASSLGTEGETQYFGPGTRLLVL.

A few counts support this clone. This rearrangement joins TRBV4-1 to TRBJ1-6, with 11 bases matching TRBD1. Trimming removed 4 bases from V and 8 bases from J; junction bases left unmatched: 4. Germline V gene data show CDR1 as MGHRA and CDR2 as YSYEKL. This CDR3 spans 15 amino acids. CDR3 protein: CASSPWGQGDSPLHF. In DNA, the CDR3 is TGCGCCAGCAGCCCCTGGGGACAGGGGGATTCACCCCTCCACTTT.

This chain links TRBV7-8 with TRBJ1-2; D is uncertain. V lost 4 bases, J lost 3 bases, and 9 bases lay in between. The CDR3 runs 13 residues. CDR1 and CDR2 (germline): SGHVS, FQNEAQ. The CDR3 nucleotides are TGTGCCAGCAGCTCCGGTATCCACTATGGCTACACCTTC. Translating it yields CASSSGIHYGYTF.

This chain uses TRBV5-1 with TRBJ1-2, with 8 bases matching TRBD1. Germline V gives CDR1 SGHRS, CDR2 YFSETQ. The CDR3 runs 13 residues. Losses at the gene ends were 4 bases for V and 8 bases for J; bases not matched to a gene: 7. DNA for the CDR3: TGCGCCAGCAGCGCGACAGGGGATTTAGGCTACACCTTC. Protein sequence: CASSATGDLGYTF.

V usage is TRBV27 and J usage is TRBJ1-1; perhaps TRBD1 as D (5 bases). This CDR3 region has 13 residues. V lost 6 bases and J 0 bases, leaving 8 bases between the germline ends. Germline CDR1 reads MNHEY; CDR2 reads SMNVEV (reference sequence). Here the CDR3 DNA reads TGTGCCAGCAGCGGGACGGTGAACACTGAAGCTTTCTTT. It yields the protein CASSGTVNTEAFF.

The J gene is TRBJ2-5, the V gene TRBV11-3, with a possible D match to TRBD1 (5 bases). Trimming stripped 1 base from V and 4 bases from J, with 16 bases between. The CDR3 covers 16 residues. Germline CDR1 and CDR2: SGHNT and YENEEA. CDR3 sequence (DNA): TGTGCCAGCAGCTTAGGTTTGCAGGGAAGCTCAGAGACCCAGTACTTC. It is translated as CASSLGLQGSSETQYF.

V usage is TRBV4-1 and J usage is TRBJ2-2, with 8 bases identical to TRBD1. In germline, CDR1 is MGHRA, CDR2 YSYEKL. V gave up 2 bases and J gave up 3 bases; unmatched junction bases: 20. The CDR3 consists of 21 residues. CDR3 coding DNA: TGCGCCAGCAGCCAATCCCAGAGGGGGACCAGGGGGCGTTTGGACACCGGGGAGCTGTTTTTT. As protein: CASSQSQRGTRGRLDTGELFF.

The chain uses TRBV12-5 and TRBJ2-2, with TRBD1 matching over 9 bases. In germline, CDR1 is LGHNT, CDR2 FRNRAP. The length of the CDR3 is 15 residues. V gave up 5 bases and J gave up 5 bases; unmatched junction bases: 6. CDR3 bases: TGTGCTAGTGGTCTCAGGACAGGGGCTACCGGGGAGCTGTTTTTT. Its translation: CASGLRTGATGELFF. Supplemented by reference TRBV12-5 and TRBJ2-2, the full variable domain reads DARVTQTPRHKVTEMGQEVTMRCQPILGHNTVFWYRQTMMQGLELLAYFRNRAPLDDSGMPKDRFSAEMPDATLATLKIQPSEPRDSAVYFCASGLRTGATGELFFGEGSRLTVL.

CDR3 sequence (DNA): TGTGCCAGCAGTTTGAGGGGCTCTGGAAACACCATATATTTT. Protein sequence: CASSLRGSGNTIYF. V gene TRBV27 combines with J gene TRBJ1-3, with a possible D match to TRBD1 (5 bases). The CDR3 length is 14 residues. The germline gives CDR1 MNHEY, CDR2 SMNVEV (reference sequence). Between the trimmed V and J ends, which lost 3 bases and 0 bases, there was a span of 6 bases.

This chain joins TRBV9 and TRBJ2-3, with 8 bases that match TRBD2. The CDR3 spans 17 residues. Germline V gene lookup returns CDR1 SGDLS and CDR2 YYNGEE. Losses at the gene ends were 0 bases for V and 0 bases for J; bases not matched to a gene: 6. CDR3 DNA sequence: TGTGCCAGCAGCGTAGATGGCGGGGGGCCTAGCACAGATACGCAGTATTTT. Its protein is CASSVDGGGPSTDTQYF. Based on the CDR3 plus reference TRBV9 and TRBJ2-3, the full variable domain is DSGVTQTPKHLITATGQRVTLRCSPRSGDLSVYWYQQSLDQGLQFLIQYYNGEERAKGNILERFSAQQFPDLHSELNLSSLELGDSALYFCASSVDGGGPSTDTQYFGPGTRLTVL.